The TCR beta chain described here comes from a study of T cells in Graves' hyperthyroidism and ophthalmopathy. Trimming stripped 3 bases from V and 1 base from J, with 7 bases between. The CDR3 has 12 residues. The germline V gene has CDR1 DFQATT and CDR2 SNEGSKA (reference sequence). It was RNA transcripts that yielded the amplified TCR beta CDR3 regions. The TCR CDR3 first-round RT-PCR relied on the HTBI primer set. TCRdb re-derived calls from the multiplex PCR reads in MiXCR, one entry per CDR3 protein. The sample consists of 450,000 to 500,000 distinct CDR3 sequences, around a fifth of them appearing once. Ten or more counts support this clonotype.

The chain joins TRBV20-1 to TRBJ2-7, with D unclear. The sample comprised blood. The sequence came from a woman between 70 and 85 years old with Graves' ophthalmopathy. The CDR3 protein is CSASSQSYEQYF. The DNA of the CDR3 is TGCAGTGCTAGCTCACAGTCCTACGAGCAGTACTTC.